This T cell receptor (beta chain) was identified during a study of T cells in Graves' hyperthyroidism and ophthalmopathy. Across the whole study: Staff took peripheral blood when the initial diagnosis was made, before any treatment began. Study findings and constraints: Appearing also in blood were most of the thyroid clonotypes expanded above 0.001.

Amplification yielded TCR beta CDR3 regions, with RNA transcripts as the source. The HTBI primer set drove a first-round RT-PCR of the TCR CDR3. TCRdb re-called the multiplex PCR reads with MiXCR, one entry per CDR3 protein. The table lists 250,000 to 300,000 distinct CDR3 sequences, approximately 14% of them singletons, with 13% in the top ten. Pregnant or lactating patients were excluded, as were those with uncontrolled infection or other autoimmune disease. Sample collection date corresponds to first hyperthyroidism diagnosis, prior to any ophthalmopathy symptoms. This clonotype has a count of ten or more. Antigen: not known. Germline is not matched at one junction end, which may reflect a read error. This CDR3 contains 17 residues. Germline-derived CDR1 and CDR2 are SSHAT and FNYEAQ (reference sequence).

This rearrangement joins TRBV7-7 to TRBJ2-2; 9 bases are a match to TRBD2. The sample taken for sequencing was blood. The receptor was isolated from a woman aged 35 to 49 with Graves' hyperthyroidism that later progressed to Graves' ophthalmopathy. The CDR3 loop reads CASSLHLAGPNTGELFF. The CDR3 DNA follows: TGTGCTAGCAGCTTACACCTAGCGGGACCGAACACCGGGGAGCTGTTTTTT. Full variable domain (remainder filled in from reference TRBV7-7 and TRBJ2-2): GAGVSQSPRYKVTKRGQDVTLRCDPISSHATLYWYQQALGQGPEFLTYFNYEAQPDKSGLPSDRFSAERPEGSISTLTIQRTEQRDSAMYRCASSLHLAGPNTGELFFGEGSRLTVL.